The 21 T cell receptor beta chains presented below share a single source sample, sequenced in a study of cytomegalovirus exposure and HLA in healthy donors (dated by TCRdb to the late 2010s). Libraries were made using the immunoSEQ multiplex PCR assay. This is the immuneACCESS table as TCRdb keeps it, with only in-frame sequences that have V and J called. A part of the clones is gone; compared with another copy, unresolved V genes explain less than half, and the rest is unexplained. The sample includes about 71,000 clones, with about 95% observed a single time. The top ten clonotypes cover about 0.93% of the sample. The material sequenced was PBMCs. The receptor set was obtained from a woman younger than 35 in good health and CMV-seronegative.

The V call is TRBV27, the J call TRBJ2-4, with D uncertain. Germline V CDR1 and CDR2: MNHEY, SMNVEV (reference sequence). This CDR3 has 15 amino acids. Between the trimmed V and J ends, which lost 3 bases and 2 bases, there was a span of 11 bases. The CDR3 loop is CASSFLLASKNIQYF. In DNA, the CDR3 is TGTGCCAGCAGTTTTCTTCTGGCTTCCAAAAACATTCAGTACTTC.

The chain employs TRBV9 and TRBJ2-6; D is possibly TRBD2 (5 bases). Germline CDR1 and CDR2: SGDLS and YYNGEE. V lost 4 bases, J lost 2 bases, and 13 bases lay in between. This CDR3 is 16 amino acids long. This CDR3 reads CASSPRVRAGANVLTF. The CDR3 DNA follows: TGTGCCAGCAGCCCCCGTGTGAGGGCTGGGGCCAACGTCCTGACTTTC.

The rearrangement joins TRBV11-2 to TRBJ1-1; D is undetermined. Germline V gene data show CDR1 as SGHAT and CDR2 as FQNNGV. The V end lost 4 bases, the J end lost 3 bases, and 21 bases lay between the germline ends. This CDR3 comprises 17 residues. CDR3 region: CASSSVKFGVRYTEAFF. CDR3 coding DNA: TGTGCCAGCAGCTCCGTAAAATTCGGGGTGCGGTACACTGAAGCTTTCTTT.

The rearrangement links TRBV27 to TRBJ1-1; the match to TRBD1 covers 9 bases. The germline V gene has CDR1 MNHEY and CDR2 SMNVEV (reference sequence). The CDR3 is 13 residues long. V lost 6 bases, J lost 7 bases, and 6 bases stayed unmatched. The CDR3 protein is CASSQSGQGEAFF. CDR3 DNA: TGTGCCAGCAGCCAATCGGGACAGGGTGAAGCTTTCTTT.

The chain recombines TRBV6-6 with TRBJ2-3, with D tentatively TRBD1 (6 bases). The CDR3 loop spans 15 amino acids. Germline values: CDR1 MNHNY, CDR2 SVGAGI (reference sequence). V lost 5 bases and J 1 base, leaving 13 bases between the germline ends. The chain's CDR3 is CASSQQGRGTDTQYF. CDR3 coding DNA: TGTGCCAGCAGTCAACAGGGCCGGGGCACAGATACGCAGTATTTT.

The genes are TRBV4-1 and TRBJ2-1, with D hard to call. Trimming stripped 4 bases from V and 5 bases from J, with 6 bases between. The germline V gene encodes CDR1 MGHRA and CDR2 YSYEKL. The CDR3 consists of 12 residues. The CDR3 nucleotides read TGCGCCAGCAGCCCTGTTAACAATGAGCAGTTCTTC. It is translated as CASSPVNNEQFF.

The J gene is TRBJ2-7, the V gene TRBV6-1; 10 nucleotides match TRBD1. This CDR3 spans 17 amino acids. With V trimmed by 3 bases and J by 4 bases, 12 bases remained unmatched. Germline V lookup: CDR1 MNHNS, CDR2 SASEGT. The CDR3 protein is CASSDYIYGGQGYEQYF. DNA of the CDR3: TGTGCCAGCAGTGATTACATTTATGGGGGACAGGGGTACGAGCAGTACTTC.

The chain joins TRBV2 to TRBJ1-5, with no clear D. Germline V gene data show CDR1 as SNHLY and CDR2 as FYNNEI. This CDR3 has 15 residues. V was pared by 3 bases and J by 1 base, with 10 bases between. The CDR3 DNA reads TGTGCCAGCAGTGAGAGACAACCCAGCAATCAGCCCCAGCATTTT. Residues: CASSERQPSNQPQHF.

The chain recombines TRBV5-1 with TRBJ1-4, with 7 bases fitting TRBD1. The CDR3 runs 16 residues. Germline V CDR1 and CDR2: SGHRS, YFSETQ. Unmatched junction bases numbered 9, after V lost 3 bases and J lost 4 bases. CDR3 in DNA: TGCGCCAGCAGCTCATATGAACAGGGGCTTAATGAAAAACTGTTTTTT. It specifies CASSSYEQGLNEKLFF.

This chain joins TRBV6-1 and TRBJ2-5; D ambiguous. Trimming pared 5 bases from V and 5 bases from J, leaving 6 bases between. In germline, CDR1 is MNHNS, CDR2 SASEGT. CDR3 length: 11 amino acids. CDR3 nucleotides: TGTGCCAGCAGTCCCGGGGAGACCCAGTACTTC. Protein product: CASSPGETQYF.

The chain joins TRBV18 to TRBJ2-5; D perhaps matches TRBD1 (6 bases). The V gene lost 2 bases and the J gene lost 3 bases, with 7 bases spanning the gap. Germline-derived CDR1 and CDR2 are KGHSH and LQKENI. The CDR3 covers 13 residues. The CDR3 spells CASSPNREETQYF. The CDR3 nucleotides are TGTGCCAGCTCACCAAACAGGGAAGAGACCCAGTACTTC.

The chain joins TRBV27 to TRBJ1-6; D perhaps matches TRBD1 (6 bases). CDR3 length equals 18 residues. Germline V lookup: CDR1 MNHEY, CDR2 SMNVEV (reference sequence). Deletions cut 5 bases from V and 7 bases from J, with 24 bases between. This chain's CDR3 is CASSLGTRIPLSNSPLHF. The DNA for the CDR3 is TGTGCCAGCAGTCTAGGGACACGTATCCCCCTTTCCAATTCACCCCTCCACTTT.

This sequence joins TRBV18 and TRBJ2-6; 8 bases fit TRBD1. The CDR3 runs 16 residues. Germline-derived CDR1 and CDR2 are KGHSH and LQKENI. V trimming: 6 bases; J trimming: 0 bases; junction bases outside the gene matches: 4. The DNA for the CDR3 is TGTGCCAGCTCCGGACAGGGTGGCTCTGGGGCCAACGTCCTGACTTTC. Residues: CASSGQGGSGANVLTF.

This rearrangement joins TRBV7-9 to TRBJ2-1; TRBD2 might be the D (7 bases). In germline, CDR1 is SEHNR, CDR2 FQNEAQ (reference sequence). V was trimmed by 1 base and J by 8 bases, leaving 9 bases between them. This CDR3 comprises 13 residues. The CDR3 loop reads CASSLVGGDEQFF. The CDR3 DNA reads as TGTGCCAGCAGCTTAGTAGGGGGGGATGAGCAGTTCTTC.

The chain couples TRBV18 to TRBJ2-1; 8 bases line up with TRBD2. After removal of 6 bases from V and 4 bases from J, the junction contained 2 bases not matched to a gene. The CDR3 spans 13 residues. Germline values: CDR1 KGHSH, CDR2 LQKENI. Here the CDR3 reads CASSPGGYNEQFF. The CDR3 region has the DNA TGTGCCAGCTCTCCGGGGGGGTACAATGAGCAGTTCTTC.

The rearrangement joins TRBV6-6 to TRBJ1-2; D might be TRBD1 (5 bases). CDR3 length equals 14 residues. Germline V gene data show CDR1 as MNHNY and CDR2 as SVGAGI (reference sequence). Trimming cost V 5 bases and J 7 bases, with 17 bases left between them. CDR3 sequence reads: CASSQLTGEAGYTF. In DNA form, the CDR3 reads TGTGCCAGCAGTCAGTTAACAGGAGAGGCTGGCTACACCTTC.

The chain is built from TRBV13 and TRBJ2-1; 14 nucleotides match TRBD2. The V segment lost 5 bases and the J segment 5 bases; nucleotides outside the gene matches: 5. The germline gives CDR1 PRHDT, CDR2 FYEKMQ (reference sequence). The CDR3 is 16 amino acids. The CDR3, as DNA: TGTGCCAGCAGCCTCCTGACTAGCGGGAGGGACAATGAGCAGTTCTTC. It encodes CASSLLTSGRDNEQFF.

CDR3: CASSAGLTYNEQFF. The CDR3 bases are TGTGCCAGCAGTGCAGGACTGACTTACAATGAGCAGTTCTTC. The rearrangement links TRBV27 to TRBJ2-1; D is possibly TRBD2 (5 bases). CDR1 is MNHEY and CDR2 is SMNVEV in the germline V gene (reference sequence). The CDR3 loop spans 14 amino acids. V lost 5 bases to trimming and J lost 4 bases, with 12 bases between them.

This clone showed up just a few times. The chain is built from TRBV11-2 and TRBJ2-1; D remains unclear. Germline CDR1 SGHAT, CDR2 FQNNGV. Trimming took off 3 bases at V and 1 base at J, with 4 bases between the two ends. This CDR3 spans 13 amino acids. CDR3 DNA: TGTGCCAGCAGCTTTCAGTCCTACAATGAGCAGTTCTTC. Its translation is CASSFQSYNEQFF.

This sequence joins TRBV27 and TRBJ1-5, with D possibly TRBD1 on 5 matching bases. Trimming stripped 2 bases from V and 3 bases from J, with 8 bases between. Germline CDR1 MNHEY, CDR2 SMNVEV (reference sequence). The CDR3 has 14 residues. The CDR3 DNA reads as TGTGCCAGCAGTTTAAGCAGGGCCAATCAGCCCCAGCATTTT. Its protein product is CASSLSRANQPQHF.

The chain carries TRBV19 and TRBJ2-4; 7 nucleotides match TRBD1. This CDR3 has 13 residues. The V and J ends lost 7 bases and 9 bases, in that order; junction bases with no gene match: 9. Germline V gives CDR1 LNHDA, CDR2 SQIVND (reference sequence). CDR3 amino acids: CASTRTGGGIQYF. CDR3 DNA: TGTGCCAGTACCCGGACAGGTGGGGGCATTCAGTACTTC.